Below are 31 T cell receptor beta chains sequenced from a single sample in a study of cytomegalovirus exposure and HLA in healthy donors. PCR was performed using 60 Vbeta and 13 Jbeta primers. The data were produced by immunoSEQ multiplex PCR, yet TCRdb's version contains in-frame clones alone and is incomplete. Counted here are about 69,000 clones, roughly two thirds occurring once; the ten biggest clones make up 11% to 15%. The sample consisted of PBMCs. The receptors were sampled from a male donor in good health and CMV-seropositive.

This chain uses TRBV5-6 with TRBJ1-6, with 7 bases identical to TRBD1. The CDR3 spans 15 residues. Looked up from germline, CDR1 is SGHDT and CDR2 is YYEEEE. Trimming cost V 4 bases and J 7 bases; bases outside gene matches: 8. The DNA for the CDR3 is TGTGCCAGCAGCCTCGCAGGGGGAGAGAATTCACCCCTCCACTTT. This encodes CASSLAGGENSPLHF.

The chain combines TRBV7-2 with TRBJ2-4; 14 bases are shared with TRBD2. The trim removed 1 base at V and 6 bases at J, leaving 2 bases unmatched. The CDR3 loop spans 16 amino acids. CDR1 is SGHTA, CDR2 FQGNSA, per germline. The CDR3 here is CASSLVGTSGGNIQYF. CDR3 bases: TGTGCCAGCAGCTTAGTAGGGACTAGCGGGGGAAACATTCAGTACTTC. Based on the CDR3 plus reference TRBV7-2 and TRBJ2-4, the full variable domain is GAGVSQSPSNKVTEKGKDVELRCDPISGHTALYWYRQSLGQGLEFLIYFQGNSAPDKSGLPSDRFSAERTGGSVSTLTIQRTQQEDSAVYLCASSLVGTSGGNIQYFGAGTRLSVL.

This chain joins TRBV18 and TRBJ1-6; D is unclear. Germline assignment: CDR1 KGHSH and CDR2 LQKENI. The CDR3 is 15 residues long. V lost 3 bases to trimming and J lost 7 bases, with 13 bases between them. CDR3 sequence: CASSPKGAGNSPLHF. DNA of the CDR3: TGTGCCAGCTCACCGAAGGGAGCCGGCAATTCACCCCTCCACTTT.

This sequence joins TRBV6-1 and TRBJ1-2, with D tentatively TRBD1 (5 bases). This CDR3 is 13 amino acids long. V lost 3 bases, J lost 7 bases, and 12 bases lay in between. Germline-derived CDR1 and CDR2 are MNHNS and SASEGT. CDR3 protein: CASSDQGLRGYTF. In DNA, the CDR3 is TGTGCCAGCAGTGATCAGGGTTTGCGTGGCTACACCTTC.

The V gene is TRBV5-4, the J gene TRBJ2-3, with D unresolved. This CDR3 is built from 14 residues. V lost 4 bases to trimming and J lost 0 bases, with 9 bases between them. Germline CDR1 reads SGHNT; CDR2 reads YYREEE (reference sequence). The CDR3, as DNA: TGTGCCAGCAGCGATAGGAGAAGCACAGATACGCAGTATTTT. Its protein is CASSDRRSTDTQYF.

The chain has TRBV15 and TRBJ1-1; no definite D call. Germline-derived CDR1 and CDR2 are LNHNV and YYDKDF (reference sequence). Trimming left V 9 bases short and J 3 bases short, with 14 bases between. The CDR3 contains 13 residues. CDR3 coding DNA: TGTGCCACTCAGCGAGTGCTCGACACTGAAGCTTTCTTT. Its protein product is CATQRVLDTEAFF.

CDR3 nucleotide sequence: TGTGCCAGCAGTTCGTTACAGGGGTGGACTGAAGCTTTCTTT. Translating it yields CASSSLQGWTEAFF. This sequence joins TRBV6-6 and TRBJ1-1; 7 nucleotides match TRBD1. Germline assignment: CDR1 MNHNY and CDR2 SVGAGI (reference sequence). V was pared by 4 bases and J by 5 bases, with 7 bases of the junction left unmatched. The CDR3 contains 14 residues.

The rearrangement links TRBV11-2 to TRBJ2-7, with TRBD1 as a possible D gene (7 bases). CDR1 SGHAT and CDR2 FQNNGV come from the germline V gene. The CDR3 is 17 amino acids. V lost 0 bases and J 2 bases, leaving 17 bases between the germline ends. The CDR3 protein is CASSLDRVGGQPYEQYF. DNA of the CDR3: TGTGCCAGCAGCTTAGATCGGGTGGGGGGACAGCCCTACGAGCAGTACTTC.

The table lists this clone with a few counts. V and J are TRBV11-3 and TRBJ2-1; 15 nucleotides line up with TRBD2. V was pared by 4 bases and J by 5 bases, with 3 bases of the junction left unmatched. The CDR3 has 16 residues. The germline CDR1 and CDR2 sequences are SGHNT and YENEEA. The CDR3 DNA follows: TGTGCCAGCAGCTACGGACTAGCGGGGGGGGACAATGAGCAGTTCTTC. Encoded protein: CASSYGLAGGDNEQFF.

This CDR3 reads CASSEWGGAMNTEAFF. In DNA form, the CDR3 reads TGTGCCAGCAGTGAATGGGGGGGAGCCATGAACACTGAAGCTTTCTTT. V usage is TRBV25-1 and J usage is TRBJ1-1; maybe TRBD1 (5 bases). Between the trimmed V and J ends, which lost 1 base and 0 bases, there was a span of 12 bases. Germline V gene sequence: CDR1 MGHDK, CDR2 SYGVNS. CDR3 length: 16 residues.

The sample holds a few counts of this clone. The chain combines TRBV2 with TRBJ2-1; a possible D gene is TRBD2 (5 bases). Germline lookup yields CDR1 SNHLY and CDR2 FYNNEI. Between the trimmed V and J ends, which lost 6 bases and 5 bases, there was a span of 11 bases. CDR3 length equals 13 residues. In nucleotides, the CDR3 is TGTGCCAGCAGCGCAGACTATCACAATGAGCAGTTCTTC. Protein product: CASSADYHNEQFF.

This chain's CDR3 is CASSFDRVNTEAFF. CDR3 nucleotides: TGTGCCAGCAGCTTTGACAGGGTGAACACTGAAGCTTTCTTT. The rearrangement links TRBV11-3 to TRBJ1-1, with 7 bases identical to TRBD1. Germline V gene lookup returns CDR1 SGHNT and CDR2 YENEEA. The ends lost 3 bases at V and 0 bases at J; junction bases unmatched: 1. The length of the CDR3 is 14 residues.

V usage is TRBV5-1 and J usage is TRBJ1-1; 8 nucleotides agree with TRBD1. Germline V lookup: CDR1 SGHRS, CDR2 YFSETQ. The CDR3 length is 13 residues. Trimming removed 0 bases from V and 11 bases from J; junction bases left unmatched: 6. The CDR3 DNA reads TGCGCCAGCAGCTTGGGACAGGGGTTTAGGGCTTTCTTT. This sequence encodes CASSLGQGFRAFF.

The CDR3 coding sequence is TGTGCCAGCAGCGGGTGGACAGCCTACGAGCAGTACTTC. As protein: CASSGWTAYEQYF. The chain links TRBV11-2 to TRBJ2-7, with D possibly being TRBD1 (6 bases). The germline V and J ends were trimmed by 5 bases and 2 bases, with 10 bases remaining between them. The germline V gene has CDR1 SGHAT and CDR2 FQNNGV. The CDR3 is 13 residues long.

J is TRBJ2-7 and V is TRBV12-1; the table's TRBD1 call for D was not verified on the DNA. TRBV12-1 is listed as a pseudogene. The CDR3 has 15 amino acids. The CDR3 coding sequence is TGTGCCAGCAGCATCCGCCGGGACAGGGAATACGAGCAGTACTTC. Its translation is CASSIRRDREYEQYF.

The sample holds one count of this clone. The junction does not match germline at one end; this may be a read error. The chain joins TRBV7-9 to TRBJ1-4, with 7 bases that match TRBD1. The CDR3 runs 15 residues. From germline, CDR1 is SEHNR and CDR2 FQNEAQ (reference sequence). This CDR3 reads CSSSPTGDPNEKLFF. The CDR3, as DNA: TGTTCCAGCAGCCCAACAGGGGATCCTAATGAAAAACTGTTTTTT.

The genes are TRBV5-4 and TRBJ2-1; D is unresolved. Per germline, CDR1 SGHNT and CDR2 YYREEE (reference sequence). This CDR3 contains 14 residues. The V end was cut by 4 bases, the J end by 6 bases, with 14 bases between. In DNA form, the CDR3 reads TGTGCCAGCAGCAACCAACGAGGATTCAATGAGCAGTTCTTC. It translates to CASSNQRGFNEQFF.

The gene calls are TRBV4-1 and TRBJ2-7; D unclear. This CDR3 spans 15 amino acids. Trimming stripped 0 bases from V and 3 bases from J, with 12 bases between. Germline values: CDR1 MGHRA, CDR2 YSYEKL. CDR3 sequence reads: CASSQEKATFYEQYF. The CDR3 DNA sequence: TGCGCCAGCAGCCAAGAGAAAGCTACTTTCTACGAGCAGTACTTC.

The V gene is TRBV30, the J gene TRBJ2-1; 13 bases are shared with TRBD2. The V gene end was trimmed by 8 bases and the J gene end by 0 bases; junction bases not matched to a gene: 1. The CDR3 is made up of 14 amino acids. Germline V CDR1 and CDR2: GTSNPN, SVGIG (reference sequence). CDR3 coding DNA: TGTGCCCGGACTAGCGGGAGCTCCTACAATGAGCAGTTCTTC. It is translated as CARTSGSSYNEQFF.

The chain joins TRBV7-2 to TRBJ2-1; TRBD2 matches at 13 bases. Germline CDR1 SGHTA, CDR2 FQGNSA. Trimming removed 0 bases from V and 1 base from J; junction bases left unmatched: 12. The CDR3 covers 21 residues. CDR3 protein: CASSLAPNPGLAGPSYNEQFF. CDR3 in DNA: TGTGCCAGCAGCTTAGCTCCTAACCCGGGACTAGCGGGGCCATCCTACAATGAGCAGTTCTTC.

The V gene is TRBV27, the J gene TRBJ2-4; TRBD2 might be the D (6 bases). The CDR3 runs to 15 residues. From germline, CDR1 is MNHEY and CDR2 SMNVEV (reference sequence). The V and J ends lost 0 bases and 2 bases respectively, with 8 bases between them. CDR3 sequence: CASSLSWDSKNIQYF. The CDR3 region has the DNA TGTGCCAGCAGTTTATCGTGGGACTCCAAAAACATTCAGTACTTC.

This clone was found a few times. This rearrangement joins TRBV7-2 to TRBJ1-2, with D possibly matching TRBD1 (6 bases). The germline gives CDR1 SGHTA, CDR2 FQGNSA. V lost 1 base, J lost 7 bases, and 16 bases lay in between. The CDR3 sequence is 15 residues long. The CDR3 region is CASSLGVTGQRGYTF. In DNA form, the CDR3 reads TGTGCCAGCAGCTTAGGGGTTACAGGGCAGCGTGGCTACACCTTC.

The chain is built from TRBV11-2 and TRBJ2-7, with TRBD1 as a possible D gene (5 bases). V was shortened by 5 bases and J by 4 bases, with 18 bases between the two germline ends. This CDR3 has 15 residues. Germline V gives CDR1 SGHAT, CDR2 FQNNGV. The CDR3 region is CASSNYRTSIYEQYF. In DNA, the CDR3 is TGTGCCAGCAGCAATTACCGGACATCAATTTACGAGCAGTACTTC.

The chain is built from TRBV9 and TRBJ2-6; D is uncertain. CDR3 length: 15 residues. The ends were cut back, 0 bases at V and 0 bases at J, with 4 bases in the middle. From germline, CDR1 is SGDLS and CDR2 YYNGEE. DNA of the CDR3: TGTGCCAGCAGCGTAGGAGCCTCTGGGGCCAACGTCCTGACTTTC. Translated, it gives CASSVGASGANVLTF.

The chain employs TRBV5-6 and TRBJ2-7, with D maybe TRBD1 (5 bases). The CDR3 runs 11 residues. The germline gives CDR1 SGHDT, CDR2 YYEEEE. V was clipped by 2 bases and J by 7 bases, with 7 bases between them. CDR3 sequence: CASSLTGEQYF. The CDR3 coding sequence is TGTGCCAGCAGCTTAACAGGAGAGCAGTACTTC. Drawing the rest from reference TRBV5-6 and TRBJ2-7, the complete variable domain is DAGVTQSPTHLIKTRGQQVTLRCSPKSGHDTVSWYQQALGQGPQFIFQYYEEEERQRGNFPDRFSGHQFPNYSSELNVNALLLGDSALYLCASSLTGEQYFGPGTRLTVT.

V usage is TRBV5-1 and J usage is TRBJ2-3; no clear D gene. The CDR3 consists of 14 residues. V was clipped by 0 bases and J by 4 bases, with 9 bases between them. CDR1 is SGHRS and CDR2 is YFSETQ in the germline V gene. In DNA, the CDR3 is TGCGCCAGCAGCTTGGCCTCGTTTGCAGATACGCAGTATTTT. Protein sequence: CASSLASFADTQYF.

The rearrangement joins TRBV19 to TRBJ1-1; 7 bases line up with TRBD1. The junction had 8 bases not matched to a gene; V was cut back by 5 bases and J by 2 bases. The CDR3 extends over 15 amino acids. From germline, CDR1 is LNHDA and CDR2 SQIVND (reference sequence). CDR3 amino acids: CASSPTGDDNTEAFF. CDR3 DNA sequence: TGTGCCAGTAGTCCAACAGGGGACGACAACACTGAAGCTTTCTTT.

The chain couples TRBV6-5 to TRBJ2-7, with TRBD2 matching over 9 bases. Germline V gene lookup returns CDR1 MNHEY and CDR2 SVGAGI. V gave up 6 bases and J gave up 4 bases; unmatched junction bases: 10. The CDR3 totals 15 residues. The CDR3 here is CASSRRVAGEYEQYF. The CDR3, as DNA: TGTGCCAGCAGCCGCCGGGTAGCGGGAGAGTACGAGCAGTACTTC.

The table lists this clone with a count of one. The chain is built from TRBV5-5 and TRBJ2-4; 11 bases agree with TRBD1. The CDR3 length is 14 residues. Germline V gives CDR1 SGHKS, CDR2 YYEKEE (reference sequence). The trim removed 4 bases at V and 7 bases at J, leaving 4 bases unmatched. The CDR3 region has the DNA TGTGCCAGCAGCACCGGGACAGGGGGGAACATTCAGTACTTC. This encodes CASSTGTGGNIQYF.

The chain links TRBV7-2 to TRBJ1-1; 9 positions match TRBD1. Germline V gene sequence: CDR1 SGHTA, CDR2 FQGNSA. Unmatched junction bases numbered 2, after V lost 3 bases and J lost 3 bases. The CDR3 runs to 14 residues. The CDR3 loop reads CASSFTGGDTEAFF. DNA for the CDR3: TGTGCCAGCAGCTTTACAGGGGGCGACACTGAAGCTTTCTTT.

The chain is built from TRBV27 and TRBJ2-3; D ambiguous. This CDR3 is 14 amino acids long. Per the germline V gene, CDR1 is MNHEY and CDR2 is SMNVEV (reference sequence). Trimming shortened V by 3 bases and J by 5 bases, and 12 bases separated the two germline ends. The CDR3 DNA sequence: TGTGCCAGCAGTTTCGGTCTAGTAGGAGATACGCAGTATTTT. Translation gives CASSFGLVGDTQYF.